This is a list of T cell receptor beta chains from one sample in a study of blood T cells in healthy people across ages. TCRdb called the 5' RACE reads again in MiXCR, with one record for every CDR3 protein. The sample includes around 900,000 distinct CDR3 sequences, roughly half of them seen just once. The sequenced material came from blood. Receptors originate from a woman aged 60 to 75 in good health. Each CDR3 is given with its conserved first and last residue. A D gene is named only where the DNA matches it firmly. Clone size, where shown, is once, few, many, or a class for clones that have expanded.

TGTGCCAGTAGTAGGTTGGGAGCGGAGGGGGGGGAGCAGTTCTTC,CASSRLGAEGGEQFF,-,TRBJ2-1,15,TRBV19,few
TGCAGCGATTGGCGGGGAAATACGCTGTATTTT,CSDWRGNTLYF,-,TRBJ2-3,11,TRBV29-1,-
TGTGCCAGCAGCTTAGGGGACTTCCTAAAGGATGAAAAACTGTTTTTT,CASSLGDFLKDEKLFF,-,TRBJ1-4,16,TRBV7-9,few
TGCAGTGCTAGTTTAGCGGGAGGGAGGGAGCTGTTTTTT,CSASLAGGRELFF,TRBD2,TRBJ2-2,13,TRBV20-1,-
TGCGCCAGCAGGGGTGGACGAGGGGACACTGAAGCTTTCTTT,CASRGGRGDTEAFF,-,TRBJ1-1,14,TRBV5-1,-
TGTGCCAGCAGCCAAGGGGCGAGTCAGCCCCAGCATTTT,CASSQGASQPQHF,-,TRBJ1-5,13,TRBV3-1,-
TGTGCCAGCAGCCCCACGGGACTAGGCACAGATACGCAGTATTTT,CASSPTGLGTDTQYF,TRBD2,TRBJ2-3,15,TRBV11-2,-
TGTGCCAGCAGCGTAGTGGCTAGCGGAGGGTACGGGGAGCTGTTTTTT,CASSVVASGGYGELFF,TRBD2,TRBJ2-2,16,TRBV9,-
TGTGCCAGCAGTTTAGCGGCCCCAGATACGCAGTATTTT,CASSLAAPDTQYF,-,TRBJ2-3,13,TRBV27,-
TGTGCCACCAGTGACCGTACTAGCAGATCAGGAGATACGCAGTATTTT,CATSDRTSRSGDTQYF,-,TRBJ2-3,16,TRBV24-1,-
TGCGCCAGCAGCCAAGTTACAGCGGGATTACTCTCCTACGAGCAGTACTTC,CASSQVTAGLLSYEQYF,TRBD2,TRBJ2-7,17,TRBV4-3,-
TGTGCCACCGCGGGGTTGGAAGAGACCCAGTACTTC,CATAGLEETQYF,-,TRBJ2-5,12,TRBV3-1,-
TGTGCCAGCAGTTTATCGTTCGGGGATATGGGGTACGAGCAGTACTTC,CASSLSFGDMGYEQYF,-,TRBJ2-7,16,TRBV27,-
TGTGCCAGCATTGGACAGGGAGTAGCCTATAATTCACCCCTCCACTTT,CASIGQGVAYNSPLHF,TRBD1,TRBJ1-6,16,TRBV7-8,few
TGCGCCAGCAGCCGACCCCTGTATAGGGGGCAGGGAGATACGCAGTATTTT,CASSRPLYRGQGDTQYF,TRBD1,TRBJ2-3,17,TRBV4-1,-
TGTGCCATCAGTGTAGGACAGGGGTCTGGAGAGCAGTACTTC,CAISVGQGSGEQYF,TRBD1,TRBJ2-7,14,TRBV10-3,-
TGTGCCCGCTCCCTCGGAGGGAATGGCTACACCTTC,CARSLGGNGYTF,-,TRBJ1-2,12,TRBV18,-
TGTGCCAGCAGTTTACAGGGAGTTGCGGTTGACGGGAGCACAGATACGCAGTATTTT,CASSLQGVAVDGSTDTQYF,-,TRBJ2-3,19,TRBV12-3/TRBV12-4,-
TGTGCCAGCCTGACTAGCGGGAGTAACGAGCAGTACTTC,CASLTSGSNEQYF,TRBD2,TRBJ2-7,13,TRBV6-2/TRBV6-3,few
TGTGCCAGCAGTCAAGGCGGGGACAGGGGGCTTTCTGGAGAGACCCAGTACTTC,CASSQGGDRGLSGETQYF,TRBD1,TRBJ2-5,18,TRBV12-3/TRBV12-4,-
TGTGCCAGCAGCCCTGGACAGAGAGCCTATGGCTACACCTTC,CASSPGQRAYGYTF,-,TRBJ1-2,14,TRBV7-2,-
TGCAGTGCCCCCCCGCGGGAAACCACAGATACGCAGTATTTT,CSAPPRETTDTQYF,-,TRBJ2-3,14,TRBV20-1,-
TGCAGCGTTAAGGGGGTGGCGGGGGAGAGCTCCTACGAGCAGTACTTC,CSVKGVAGESSYEQYF,-,TRBJ2-7,16,TRBV29-1,-
TGCAGTGCTAGAGATCTGGATCGGGGAGGAGGCCGGGAGACCCAGTACTTC,CSARDLDRGGGRETQYF,-,TRBJ2-5,17,TRBV20-1,many
TGCAGCGTTGTGATTAGGTACAATGAGCAGTTCTTC,CSVVIRYNEQFF,-,TRBJ2-1,12,TRBV29-1,few
TGTGCCAGCAGCTACTCCCCCAGGCGGGGGAGGAAGGCAGATACGCAGTATTTT,CASSYSPRRGRKADTQYF,TRBD2,TRBJ2-3,18,TRBV7-2,-